This TCR beta chain was obtained from a study of cytomegalovirus exposure and HLA in healthy donors (TCRdb year 2017). Regarding the study in general: An earlier analysis of about 530 of the donors reported approximately 300 Gb of sequence data and around 120 million unique TCR beta sequences obtained from around 170 million T cells. Approximately 330 gigabases of sequencing data and around 90 million unique TCR sequences made up an early release that covered over 550 HLA-typed donors. Of the roughly 400 genotyped donors, around 81% fell in the genetic ancestry cluster associated with self-reported Caucasian donors. The study was designed to test whether signatures of past pathogen exposure could be identified by cataloging public T cell receptors. The study profiled the T cell repertoires of under 700 subjects by immunosequencing and related them to cytomegalovirus serostatus. Besides the first cohort of roughly 660 subjects, a separate validation cohort made up of 90 to 150 different subjects was used. High-throughput TCR immunosequencing, statistical association of individual TCRs with disease status, and machine learning were combined to predict cytomegalovirus infection status. A later analysis re-examined previously published TCR beta repertoires from more than 650 donors and added high-resolution HLA genotyping to investigate patterns of TCR occurrence. In the later analysis, no new phenotypic data were used to find candidate immune exposures; instead, reliance was placed on TCR beta sequences and their occurrence across donors. To decide whether each TCR beta V gene segment behaved as functional or pseudogenic, an earlier analysis of several hundred of the donors relied on high-throughput TCR beta sequencing. Donor age, sex, ethnicity and CMV serostatus were compiled alongside the repertoire data. A later genetic analysis took genome-wide SNP genotypes for about three fifths of the roughly 670 donors and used that subset as a discovery cohort. Every discovery cohort repertoire had been produced on one sequencing platform. HLA typing included class I and class II loci at four-digit resolution. Typing coverage varied by locus: roughly 629-640 donors for A, B, C, DRB1 and DQB1; approximately 500 for DQA1; around 610 for DPA1; 450 to 480 for DPB1. Roughly five DR-DQ haplotypes were handled as single units for association and clustering because linkage in the cohort was strong. Among 398 genotyped donors of the cohort, an average of about 240,000 unique TCR beta nucleotide sequences were sequenced per donor, roughly a sixth of them non-productive. What the research found in general, with its limitations: Some IMGT-functional V segments, including TRBV6-2 and TRBV6-3, could not be distinguished by the 87-base-pair reads and were therefore excluded. For the cohort, immune exposure information was limited to CMV serostatus. A later genetic analysis reported fewer N-insertions in productive TCRs among donors in an Asian-associated ancestry cluster than the roughly 640-donor mean. Broadly in line with IMGT annotations, most TCR beta V segments showed up in productive rearrangements about 87% or about 30% of the time in an earlier analysis of 587 of the donors. A few of the identified cytomegalovirus-associated TCR beta chains were confirmed in vitro to be specific for cytomegalovirus antigens. The study gave a list of about 160 TCR beta chains associated with cytomegalovirus. Because HLA typing was unavailable for some donors at each locus, only the typed subset was used in association tests. Several of the top co-occurrence clusters appeared to be linked to parvovirus B19, influenza, CMV and Epstein-Barr virus, according to a later analysis. A later genetic analysis associated a missense DCLRE1C variant with V-gene and J-gene trimming of TCR beta chains, and an independent cohort replicated the association. Compared with equally common non-associated chains, HLA-associated TCR beta chains in a later analysis were more clonally expanded and had lower generation probabilities. A later analysis found that most CMV-associated TCR beta chains appeared HLA-restricted, with HLA associations seemingly driven largely by CMV exposure. According to a later analysis, TCR association rates differed among HLA loci, with DRB1 alleles showing the most associated TCRs and HLA-C alleles showing the fewest. The classifier was reported to diagnose cytomegalovirus status with high specificity and sensitivity in both the original cohort and the validation cohort. Because counts were too low, roughly 16 rarely observed V segments, including chromosome 9 orphons, were left out of the earlier analysis of about 500 of the donors. A cluster of highly shared sequence variants was judged likely to represent a technical artifact of the sequencing pipeline. Correlated functional status among segregating V segments might be attributable to linkage disequilibrium, but an unknown experimental factor could not be ruled out. A later analysis associated 16,951 TCR beta sequences with specific HLA alleles at a false discovery rate of 0.05. A further reported finding was that TCR beta sequences accurately predicted the HLA-A and HLA-B alleles for most subjects in the first cohort. Most TCR sequences were observed very rarely across donors, whereas some public TCRs were present in many individuals. This cohort had only TCR beta chains sequenced, and the lack of alpha or paired-chain data limited which features could be detected. The authors suggested that the approach could potentially be extended to other disease states and immunological phenotypes. When HLA alleles, especially DR and DQ, strongly co-occurred, attributing TCR associations to individual alleles was difficult. The presence/absence analyses assumed that sequencing depth was roughly uniform across donors, and that assumption may not be true.

The cohort comprised some 680 healthy bone marrow donors. Cohort members were all nominally healthy when sampled, although unrecorded immune exposures were likely present. The donor tested CMV seronegative and was one of the 352 seronegative cohort members. A peripheral blood sample was provided by each donor, and peripheral blood mononuclear cells were used for TCR beta sequencing. The Qiagen DNeasy Blood Extraction Kit was used to extract genomic DNA from the blood cell samples. About this clone itself: This clone's antigen is unknown. Per-base qualities were not stored, and no clone one base away is much larger.

Via the germline V gene, CDR1 is ENHRY and CDR2 SYGVKD. Inclusive of the bounding cysteine and phenylalanine, the CDR3 is 18 residues long. Just CDR3 DNA is preserved here, 54 bases in frame from base 1. The V end gives up 3 bases and the J end 7 bases, leaving 9 bases in the junction not matched to a gene. Library creation used the immunoSEQ multiplex PCR assay. For the multiplex PCR, a mixture combining 60 forward primers for TCR Vbeta segments and 13 reverse primers for TCR Jbeta segments was used. The CDR3 region of rearranged TCR beta genes was amplified from genomic DNA with a multiplex PCR assay. Amplified TCR beta libraries were sequenced as 87-base-pair reads on the Illumina HiSeq System. Per the original workflow: A later analysis tallied tens of millions of unique TCR beta chains across the 650 to 750 repertoires, and some 10 million of those chains were shared by two or more donors. Raw reads were error-corrected and collapsed into unique sequences by a nearest-neighbor algorithm in which closely related sequences were merged to remove PCR and sequencing errors. V, D and J gene segments were assigned by aligning CDR3 sequences to IMGT reference sequences. Each retained sequence needed at least a six-nucleotide match to both a V gene segment and a J gene segment. A rearrangement counted as productive if the CDR3 had no stop codons and remained in frame with V and J, and every other rearrangement counted as non-productive. Following IMGT convention, CDR3 was defined as the stretch from the second conserved V-encoded cysteine up to the conserved J-encoded phenylalanine. Sequences without an unambiguous match to a single V gene segment were excluded from the earlier analysis of 450 to 750 of the donors. In an earlier analysis of several hundred of the donors, V segments were called functional above 56.7% productive rearrangements and were called segregating when the between-donor standard deviation exceeded 5%. A statistical classification framework was developed to diagnose cytomegalovirus status using the catalog of TCR beta chain sequences. A later analysis assigned V and J genes by comparing TCR nucleotide sequences with IMGT/GENE-DB human TR gene sequences. A later analysis assigned CDR3 sequences and most-parsimonious VDJ recombination scenarios with the TCRdist pipeline. In a later analysis, every TCR beta chain was defined by the combination of its CDR3 amino acid sequence and its V-gene family, and reads without a unique V-gene family were dropped. As a way to deal with suspected cross-contamination and a sequencing artifact, a later analysis dropped over 550 nucleotide sequences that were highly shared and had low generation probability. In a later analysis, a clonal expansion index was calculated for each public chain from normalized within-repertoire ranks of inferred template counts. In a later analysis, generation probabilities were computed with a VDJ recombination model fitted to out-of-frame rearrangements, and the resulting probabilities were checked against IGoR. A later analysis scored TCR-TCR, TCR-HLA and TCR-CMV co-occurrence with hypergeometric tests, applying a repertoire-size bias correction to TCR pairs. False discovery rates were estimated in a later analysis by permuting HLA or CMV assignments 20 times. A later analysis grouped co-occurring TCRs with DBSCAN, adding TCRdist sequence similarity when clustering within HLA-allele-positive subsets. Co-occurrence clustering excluded repertoires with fewer than 30,000 or more than 120,000 public chains, plus five with anomalous nucleotide sharing. TCRdb stores this immuneACCESS table with in-frame sequences only. Part of the clones is absent; in the studies checked, under half of the shortfall reflects unresolved V genes, and no reason is known for the rest. V, J and clone size are taken as reported in that table, and D and trimming were inferred from the DNA itself. For this sample there are roughly 130,000 clones; approximately 79% appear just once. The top ten constitute less than 2.5% of the sample.

Sequencing was done on a sample of PBMCs. This sequence uses TRBV10-3 and TRBJ2-1; TRBD2 lines up with 16 middle nucleotides. This clonotype was sampled from a man aged 30-40 years in good health and CMV-seronegative. The CDR3 protein: CAISDYPGLAGGPNEQFF. The nucleotide sequence is TGTGCCATCAGTGACTATCCGGGACTAGCGGGGGGGCCGAATGAGCAGTTCTTC.